This entry describes one T cell receptor beta chain. Its antigen is undetermined. The data derive from a study of T cell responses to AZD1222 COVID-19 vaccine. Clones were read by immunoSEQ multiplex PCR, and TCRdb kept only the in-frame ones, dropping some. The sample holds approximately 150,000 clones, roughly nine tenths seen once. Study-level points and caveats: The repertoires were collected only after the peak T cell response.

Germline CDR1 LGHDT, CDR2 YNNKEL (reference sequence). The CDR3 is made up of 14 amino acids. The J segment lost 4 bases and the V segment lost 5 bases, leaving 6 bases of the junction unmatched. The origin of this receptor is an adult who received the AZD1222 COVID-19 vaccine. The sample in question was peripheral blood, obtained 28 days after the second AZD1222 dose. This sequence joins TRBV3-1 (or the pseudogene TRBV3-2) and TRBJ1-1, with 8 nucleotides matching TRBD1. The CDR3 DNA follows: TGTGCCAGCAGCAATTTGGACAGGGCCACTGAAGCTTTCTTT. Amino acid sequence: CASSNLDRATEAFF.